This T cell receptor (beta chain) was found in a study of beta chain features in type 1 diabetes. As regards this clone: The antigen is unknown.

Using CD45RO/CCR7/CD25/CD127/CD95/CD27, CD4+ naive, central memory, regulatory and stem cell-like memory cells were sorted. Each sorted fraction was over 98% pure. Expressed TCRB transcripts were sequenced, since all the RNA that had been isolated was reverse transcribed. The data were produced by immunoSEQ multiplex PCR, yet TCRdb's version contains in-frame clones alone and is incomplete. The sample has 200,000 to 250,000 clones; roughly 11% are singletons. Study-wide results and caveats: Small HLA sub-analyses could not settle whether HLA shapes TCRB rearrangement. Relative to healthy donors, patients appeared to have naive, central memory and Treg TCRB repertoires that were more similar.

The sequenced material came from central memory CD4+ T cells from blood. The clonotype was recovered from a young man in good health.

Here the CDR3 reads CASSSPGQVSYEQYF. The CDR3 DNA follows: TGTGCCAGCAGCTCTCCGGGACAGGTGTCATACGAGCAGTACTTC. The chain combines TRBV7-8 with TRBJ2-7, with 8 bases lining up with TRBD1. Germline CDR1 and CDR2: SGHVS and FQNEAQ. Trimming cost V 4 bases and J 4 bases; bases outside gene matches: 9. The CDR3 consists of 15 residues.